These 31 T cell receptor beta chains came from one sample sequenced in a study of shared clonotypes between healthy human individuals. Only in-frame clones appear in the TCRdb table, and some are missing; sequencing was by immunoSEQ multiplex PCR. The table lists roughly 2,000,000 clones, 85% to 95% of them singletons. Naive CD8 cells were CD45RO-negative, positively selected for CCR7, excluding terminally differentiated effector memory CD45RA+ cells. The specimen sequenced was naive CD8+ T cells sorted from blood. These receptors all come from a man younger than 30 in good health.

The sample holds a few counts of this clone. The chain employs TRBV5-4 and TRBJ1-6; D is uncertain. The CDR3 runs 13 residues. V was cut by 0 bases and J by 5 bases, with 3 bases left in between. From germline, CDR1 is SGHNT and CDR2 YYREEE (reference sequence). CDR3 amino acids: CASSLGHNSPLHF. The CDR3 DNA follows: TGTGCCAGCAGCTTGGGTCATAATTCACCCCTCCACTTT.

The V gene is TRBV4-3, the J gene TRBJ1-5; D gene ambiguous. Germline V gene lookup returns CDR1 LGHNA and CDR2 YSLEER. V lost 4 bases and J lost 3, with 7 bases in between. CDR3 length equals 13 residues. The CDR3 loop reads CASSPNLNQPQHF. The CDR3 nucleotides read TGCGCCAGCAGCCCTAATCTCAATCAGCCCCAGCATTTT.

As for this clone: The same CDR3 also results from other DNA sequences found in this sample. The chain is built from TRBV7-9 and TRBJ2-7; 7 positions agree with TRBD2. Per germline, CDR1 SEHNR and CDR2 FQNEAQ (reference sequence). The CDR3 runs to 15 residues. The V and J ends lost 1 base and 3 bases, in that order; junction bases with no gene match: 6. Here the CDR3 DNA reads TGTGCCAGCAGCTTAGGTGGGCTAGCGGTCTACGAGCAGTACTTC. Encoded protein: CASSLGGLAVYEQYF.

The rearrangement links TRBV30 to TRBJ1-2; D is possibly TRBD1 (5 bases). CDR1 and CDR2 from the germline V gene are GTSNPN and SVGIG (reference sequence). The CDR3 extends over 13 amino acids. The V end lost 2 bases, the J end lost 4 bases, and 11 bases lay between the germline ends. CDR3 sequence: CAWSPDSPYGYTF. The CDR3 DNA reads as TGTGCCTGGAGTCCCGACAGCCCCTATGGCTACACCTTC.

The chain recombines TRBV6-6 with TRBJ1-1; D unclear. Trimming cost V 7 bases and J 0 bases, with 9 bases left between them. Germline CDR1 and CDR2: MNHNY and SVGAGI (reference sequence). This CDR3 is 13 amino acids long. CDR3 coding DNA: TGTGCCAGCATGATACTCATGAACACTGAAGCTTTCTTT. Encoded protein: CASMILMNTEAFF.

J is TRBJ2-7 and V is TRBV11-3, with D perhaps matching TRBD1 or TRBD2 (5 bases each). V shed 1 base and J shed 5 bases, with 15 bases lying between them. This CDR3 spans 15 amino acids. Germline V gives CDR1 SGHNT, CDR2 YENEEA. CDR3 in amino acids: CASSLGGRPSHEQYF. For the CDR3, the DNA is TGTGCCAGCAGCTTAGGGGGACGGCCAAGCCACGAGCAGTACTTC.

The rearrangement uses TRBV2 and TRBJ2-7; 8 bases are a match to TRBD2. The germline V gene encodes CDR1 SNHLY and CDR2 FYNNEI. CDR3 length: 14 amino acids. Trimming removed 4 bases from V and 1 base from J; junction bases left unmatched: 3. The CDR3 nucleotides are TGTGCCAGCAGTGGCGGACTAGCATCCTACGAGCAGTACTTC. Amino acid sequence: CASSGGLASYEQYF.

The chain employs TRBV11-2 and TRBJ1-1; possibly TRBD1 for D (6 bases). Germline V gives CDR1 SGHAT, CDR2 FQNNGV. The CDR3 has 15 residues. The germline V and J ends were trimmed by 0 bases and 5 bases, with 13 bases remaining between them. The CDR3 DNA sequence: TGTGCCAGCAGCTTAGATTACAGGGTGGAAACTGAAGCTTTCTTT. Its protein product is CASSLDYRVETEAFF.

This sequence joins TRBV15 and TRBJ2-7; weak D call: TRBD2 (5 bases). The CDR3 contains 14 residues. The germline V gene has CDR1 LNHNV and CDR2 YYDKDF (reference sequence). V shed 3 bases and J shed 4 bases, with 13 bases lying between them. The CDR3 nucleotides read TGTGCCACCAGCAGCTCCCTGAGAGGGTACGAGCAGTACTTC. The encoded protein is CATSSSLRGYEQYF.

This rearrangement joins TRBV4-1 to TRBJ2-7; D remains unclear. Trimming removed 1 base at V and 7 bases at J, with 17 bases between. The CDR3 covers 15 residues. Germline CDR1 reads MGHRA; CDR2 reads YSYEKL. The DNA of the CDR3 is TGCGCCAGCAGCCAAGTTCCGACCACCAGGCTTGAGCAGTACTTC. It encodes CASSQVPTTRLEQYF.

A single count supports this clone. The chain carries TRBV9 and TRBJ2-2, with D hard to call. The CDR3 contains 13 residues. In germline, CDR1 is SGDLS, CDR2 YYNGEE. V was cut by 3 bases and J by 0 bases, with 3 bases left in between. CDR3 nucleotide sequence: TGTGCCAGCAGCGAAGCGAACACCGGGGAGCTGTTTTTT. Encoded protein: CASSEANTGELFF.

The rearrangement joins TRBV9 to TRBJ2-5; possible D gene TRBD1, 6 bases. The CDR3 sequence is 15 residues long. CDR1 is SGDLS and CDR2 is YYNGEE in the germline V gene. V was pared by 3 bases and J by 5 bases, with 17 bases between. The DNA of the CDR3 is TGTGCCAGCAGCGGAGTAGGGGGATCGGGGGAGACCCAGTACTTC. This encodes CASSGVGGSGETQYF.

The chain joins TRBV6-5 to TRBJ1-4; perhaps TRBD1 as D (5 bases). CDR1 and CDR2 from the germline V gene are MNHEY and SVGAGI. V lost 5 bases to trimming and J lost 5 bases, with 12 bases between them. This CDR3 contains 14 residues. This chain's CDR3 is CASSLRGGNEKLFF. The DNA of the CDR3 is TGTGCCAGCAGTCTACGGGGGGGGAATGAAAAACTGTTTTTT.

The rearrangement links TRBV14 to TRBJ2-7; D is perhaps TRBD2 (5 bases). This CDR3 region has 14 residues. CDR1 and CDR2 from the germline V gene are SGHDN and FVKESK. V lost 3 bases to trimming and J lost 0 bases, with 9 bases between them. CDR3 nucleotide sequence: TGTGCCAGCAGCCATTGGGAGAGCTCCTACGAGCAGTACTTC. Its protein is CASSHWESSYEQYF.

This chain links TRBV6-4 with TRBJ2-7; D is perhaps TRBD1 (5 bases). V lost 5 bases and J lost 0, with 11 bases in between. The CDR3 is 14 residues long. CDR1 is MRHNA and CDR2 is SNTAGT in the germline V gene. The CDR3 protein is CASSCQGNSYEQYF. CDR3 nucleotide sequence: TGTGCCAGCAGTTGTCAGGGAAACTCCTACGAGCAGTACTTC.

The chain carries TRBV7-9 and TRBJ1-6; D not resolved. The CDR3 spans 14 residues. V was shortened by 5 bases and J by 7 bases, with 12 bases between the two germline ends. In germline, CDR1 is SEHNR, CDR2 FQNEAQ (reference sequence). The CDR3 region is CASSLAEGNSPLHF. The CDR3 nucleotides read TGTGCCAGCAGCCTGGCGGAGGGAAATTCACCCCTCCACTTT.

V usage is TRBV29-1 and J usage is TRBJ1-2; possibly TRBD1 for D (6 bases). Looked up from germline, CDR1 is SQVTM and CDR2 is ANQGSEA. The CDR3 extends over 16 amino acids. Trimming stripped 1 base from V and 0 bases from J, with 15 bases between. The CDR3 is CSVEVLGQLANYGYTF. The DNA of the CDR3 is TGCAGCGTTGAAGTCCTAGGACAGCTCGCTAACTATGGCTACACCTTC.

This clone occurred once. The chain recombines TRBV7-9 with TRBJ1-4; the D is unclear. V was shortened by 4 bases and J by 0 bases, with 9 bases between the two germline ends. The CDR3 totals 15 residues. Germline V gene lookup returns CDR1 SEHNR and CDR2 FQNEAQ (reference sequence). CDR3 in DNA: TGTGCCAGCAGCTCCCTAGATTCAACTAATGAAAAACTGTTTTTT. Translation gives CASSSLDSTNEKLFF.

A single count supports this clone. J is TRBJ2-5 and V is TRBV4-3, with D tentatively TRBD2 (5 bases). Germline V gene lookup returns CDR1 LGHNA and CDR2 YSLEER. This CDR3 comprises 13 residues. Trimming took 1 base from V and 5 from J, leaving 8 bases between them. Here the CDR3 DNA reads TGCGCCAGCAGCCAAGGACTACTGGAGACCCAGTACTTC. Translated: CASSQGLLETQYF.

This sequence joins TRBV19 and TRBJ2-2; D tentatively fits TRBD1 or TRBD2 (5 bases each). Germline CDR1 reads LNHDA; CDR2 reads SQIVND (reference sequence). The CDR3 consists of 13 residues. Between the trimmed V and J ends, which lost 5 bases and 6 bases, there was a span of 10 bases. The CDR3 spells CASSWGSSGELFF. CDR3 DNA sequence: TGTGCCAGTAGTTGGGGGTCTTCCGGGGAGCTGTTTTTT.

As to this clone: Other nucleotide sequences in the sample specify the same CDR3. The CDR3 loop reads CASSDRGYEQYF. For the CDR3, the DNA is TGTGCCAGCAGCGACAGGGGGTACGAGCAGTACTTC. The chain links TRBV7-9 to TRBJ2-7; 9 bases line up with TRBD1. Germline values: CDR1 SEHNR, CDR2 FQNEAQ (reference sequence). This CDR3 is 12 amino acids long. The V gene end was trimmed by 5 bases and the J gene end by 4 bases; junction bases not matched to a gene: 0.

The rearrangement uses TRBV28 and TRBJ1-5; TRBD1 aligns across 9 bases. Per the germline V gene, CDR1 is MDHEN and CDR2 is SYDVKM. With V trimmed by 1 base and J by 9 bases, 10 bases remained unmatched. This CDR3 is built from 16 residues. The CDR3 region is CASSLLETGGEWPQHF. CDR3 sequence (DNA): TGTGCCAGCAGTTTATTGGAAACAGGGGGCGAGTGGCCCCAGCATTTT.

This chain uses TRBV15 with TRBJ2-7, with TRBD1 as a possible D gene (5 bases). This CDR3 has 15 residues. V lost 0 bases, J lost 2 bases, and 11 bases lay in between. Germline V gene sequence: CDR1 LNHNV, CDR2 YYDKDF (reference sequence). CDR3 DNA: TGTGCCACCAGCAGAGATCAGGGAACGGCCTACGAGCAGTACTTC. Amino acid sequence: CATSRDQGTAYEQYF.

CDR3 DNA: TGTGCCAGCAGTGTCCCCGCGGGAGAGCAAGAGACCCAGTACTTC. Its translation: CASSVPAGEQETQYF. This chain links TRBV2 with TRBJ2-5; 7 bases line up with TRBD2. The J segment lost 2 bases and the V segment lost 4 bases, leaving 7 bases of the junction unmatched. This CDR3 has 15 residues. Germline V lookup: CDR1 SNHLY, CDR2 FYNNEI.

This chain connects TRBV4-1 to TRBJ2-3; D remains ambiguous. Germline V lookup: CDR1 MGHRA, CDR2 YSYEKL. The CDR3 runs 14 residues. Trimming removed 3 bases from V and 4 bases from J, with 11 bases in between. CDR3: CASSHLVGADTQYF. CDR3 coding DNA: TGCGCCAGCAGCCACCTAGTTGGGGCAGATACGCAGTATTTT.

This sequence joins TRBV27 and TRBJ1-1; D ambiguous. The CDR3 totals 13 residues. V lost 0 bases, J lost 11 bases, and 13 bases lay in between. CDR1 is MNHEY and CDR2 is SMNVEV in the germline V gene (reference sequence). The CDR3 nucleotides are TGTGCCAGCAGTTTATCCCCCTTAACCGACGCTTTCTTT. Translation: CASSLSPLTDAFF.

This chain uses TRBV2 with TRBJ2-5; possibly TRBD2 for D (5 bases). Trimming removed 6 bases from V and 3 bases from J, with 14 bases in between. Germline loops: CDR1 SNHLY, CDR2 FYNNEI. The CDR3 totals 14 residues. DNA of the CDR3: TGTGCCAGCAGCCCACCTAGCAACGAAGAGACCCAGTACTTC. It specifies CASSPPSNEETQYF.

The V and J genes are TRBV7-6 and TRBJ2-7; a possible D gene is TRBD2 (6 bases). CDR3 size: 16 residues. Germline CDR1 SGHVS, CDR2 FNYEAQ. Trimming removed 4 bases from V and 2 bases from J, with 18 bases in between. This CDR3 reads CASSSRVGIAAYEQYF. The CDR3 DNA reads TGTGCCAGCAGCTCCCGGGTCGGGATAGCGGCCTACGAGCAGTACTTC.

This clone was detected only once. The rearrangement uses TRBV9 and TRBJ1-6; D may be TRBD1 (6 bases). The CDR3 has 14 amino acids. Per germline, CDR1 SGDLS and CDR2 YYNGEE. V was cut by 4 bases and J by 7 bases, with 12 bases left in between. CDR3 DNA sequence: TGTGCCAGCAGCACCGGACAGCCGAATTCACCCCTCCACTTT. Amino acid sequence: CASSTGQPNSPLHF.

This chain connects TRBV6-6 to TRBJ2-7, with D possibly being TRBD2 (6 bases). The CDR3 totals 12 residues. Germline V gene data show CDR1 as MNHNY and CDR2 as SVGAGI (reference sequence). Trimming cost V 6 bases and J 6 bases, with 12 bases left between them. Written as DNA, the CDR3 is TGTGCCAGCAGCGCTAGCGTGCCCGAGCAGTACTTC. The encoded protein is CASSASVPEQYF.

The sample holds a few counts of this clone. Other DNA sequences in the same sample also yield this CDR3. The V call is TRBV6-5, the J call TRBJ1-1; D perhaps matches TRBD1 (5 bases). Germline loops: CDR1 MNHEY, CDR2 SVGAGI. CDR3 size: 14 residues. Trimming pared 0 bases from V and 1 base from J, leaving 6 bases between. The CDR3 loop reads CASSYSGENTEAFF. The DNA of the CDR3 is TGTGCCAGCAGTTACTCAGGGGAGAACACTGAAGCTTTCTTT.